The present T cell receptor beta chain was sequenced within a study of early T cells in non-severe SARS-CoV-2 infection. This clonotype was found a few times. V was clipped by 5 bases and J by 6 bases; unmatched bases: 7. The CDR3 covers 14 residues. Attachment of unique molecular identifiers to individual cDNA molecules was performed. MiXCR was run by TCRdb on the 5' RACE reads, yielding one entry per CDR3 protein. Altogether roughly 88,000 distinct CDR3 sequences are present, 14% being singletons, with the ten largest covering 5% to 7%. The source is an adult who was a healthcare worker with PCR-confirmed SARS-CoV-2 infection or an uninfected control (not recorded which). The chain couples TRBV12-3 or TRBV12-4 to TRBJ1-3, with 7 positions matching TRBD1. Sequenced sample: whole blood. CDR3 in amino acids: CASSGQVAENTIYF. CDR3 DNA sequence: TGTGCCAGCAGTGGACAGGTTGCTGAAAACACCATATATTTT.